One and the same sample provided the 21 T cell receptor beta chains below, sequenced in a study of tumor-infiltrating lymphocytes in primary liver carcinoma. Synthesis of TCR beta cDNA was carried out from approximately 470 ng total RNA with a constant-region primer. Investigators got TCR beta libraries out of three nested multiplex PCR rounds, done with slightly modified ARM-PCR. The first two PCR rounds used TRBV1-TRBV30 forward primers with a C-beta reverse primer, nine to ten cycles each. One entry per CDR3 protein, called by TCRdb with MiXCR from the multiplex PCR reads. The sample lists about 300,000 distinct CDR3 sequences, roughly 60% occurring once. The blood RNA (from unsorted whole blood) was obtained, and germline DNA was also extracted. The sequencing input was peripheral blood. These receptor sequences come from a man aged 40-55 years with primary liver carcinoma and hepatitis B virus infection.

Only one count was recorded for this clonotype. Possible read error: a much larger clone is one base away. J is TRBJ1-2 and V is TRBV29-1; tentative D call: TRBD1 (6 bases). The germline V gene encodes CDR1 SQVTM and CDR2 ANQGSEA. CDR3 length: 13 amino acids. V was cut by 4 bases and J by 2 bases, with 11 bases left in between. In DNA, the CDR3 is TGCAGCGTTGGGGCAGGGGCGAACTATGGCTACACCTTC. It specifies CSVGAGANYGYTF.

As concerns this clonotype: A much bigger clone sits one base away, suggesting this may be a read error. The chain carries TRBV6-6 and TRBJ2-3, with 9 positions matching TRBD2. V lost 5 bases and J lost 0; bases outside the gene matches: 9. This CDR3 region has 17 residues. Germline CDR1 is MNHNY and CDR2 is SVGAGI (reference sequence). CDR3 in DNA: TGTGCCAGCAGTCGTACAGCGGGAGGCTATAGCACAGATACGCAGTATTTT. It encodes CASSRTAGGYSTDTQYF.

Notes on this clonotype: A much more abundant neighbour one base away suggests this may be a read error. The CDR3 DNA reads TGCGCCAGCAGCCATGTGGCAGGCACAGATACGCAGTATTTT. Protein sequence: CASSHVAGTDTQYF. The genes are TRBV4-1 and TRBJ2-3; D not resolved. CDR3 length equals 14 residues. V lost 3 bases and J lost 1, with 8 bases in between. Germline V gene sequence: CDR1 MGHRA, CDR2 YSYEKL.

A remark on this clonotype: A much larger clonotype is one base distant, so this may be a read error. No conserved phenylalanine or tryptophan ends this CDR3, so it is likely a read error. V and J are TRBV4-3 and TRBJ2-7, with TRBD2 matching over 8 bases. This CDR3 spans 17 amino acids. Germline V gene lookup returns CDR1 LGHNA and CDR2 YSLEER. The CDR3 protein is CAGSQESPLSGSHEQYL. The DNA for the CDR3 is TGCGCCGGCAGCCAGGAGTCCCCCTTAAGCGGGAGCCACGAGCAGTACCTC.

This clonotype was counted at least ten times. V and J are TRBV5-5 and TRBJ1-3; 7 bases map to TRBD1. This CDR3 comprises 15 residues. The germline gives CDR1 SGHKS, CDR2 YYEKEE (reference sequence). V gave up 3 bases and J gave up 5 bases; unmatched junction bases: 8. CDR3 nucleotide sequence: TGTGCCAGCAGCTCGGTACAGGGGCCACGAAACACCATATATTTT. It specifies CASSSVQGPRNTIYF.

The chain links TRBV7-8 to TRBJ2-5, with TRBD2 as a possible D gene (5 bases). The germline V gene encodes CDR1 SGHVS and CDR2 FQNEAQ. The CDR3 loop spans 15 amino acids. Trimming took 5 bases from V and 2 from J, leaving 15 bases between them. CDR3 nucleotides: TGTGCCAGCAGCCCAACGGAGGTAGCACAAGAGACCCAGTACTTC. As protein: CASSPTEVAQETQYF. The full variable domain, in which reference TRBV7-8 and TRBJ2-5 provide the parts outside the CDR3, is GAGVSQSPRYKVAKRGQDVALRCDPISGHVSLFWYQQALGQGPEFLTYFQNEAQLDKSGLPSDRFFAERPEGSVSTLKIQRTQQEDSAVYLCASSPTEVAQETQYFGPGTRLLVL.

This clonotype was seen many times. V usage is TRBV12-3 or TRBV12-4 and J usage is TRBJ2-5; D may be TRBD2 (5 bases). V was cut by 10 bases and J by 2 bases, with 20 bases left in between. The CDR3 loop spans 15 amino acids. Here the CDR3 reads CATAETPAVQETQYF. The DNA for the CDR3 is TGTGCCACCGCTGAGACCCCAGCGGTACAAGAGACCCAGTACTTC.

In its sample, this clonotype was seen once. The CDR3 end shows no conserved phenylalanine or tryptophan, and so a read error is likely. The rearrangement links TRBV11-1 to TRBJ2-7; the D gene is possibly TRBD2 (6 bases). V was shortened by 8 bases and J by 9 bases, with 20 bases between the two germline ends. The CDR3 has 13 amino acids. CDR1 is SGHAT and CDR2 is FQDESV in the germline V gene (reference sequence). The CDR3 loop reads CASERGGVQGQYS. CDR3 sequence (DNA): TGTGCCAGCGAACGTGGAGGGGTGCAGGGGCAGTACTCC.

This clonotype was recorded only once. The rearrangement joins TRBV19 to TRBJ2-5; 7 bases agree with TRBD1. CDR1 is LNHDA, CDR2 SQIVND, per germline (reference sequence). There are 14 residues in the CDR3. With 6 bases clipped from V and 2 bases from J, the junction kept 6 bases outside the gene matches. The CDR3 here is CASSAQGPQETQYF. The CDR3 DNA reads TGTGCCAGTAGCGCACAGGGGCCTCAAGAGACCCAGTACTTC.

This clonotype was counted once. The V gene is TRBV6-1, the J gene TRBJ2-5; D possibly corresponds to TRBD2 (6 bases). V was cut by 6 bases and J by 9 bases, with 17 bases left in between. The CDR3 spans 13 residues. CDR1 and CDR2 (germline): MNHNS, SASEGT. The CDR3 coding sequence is TGTGCCAGCAGCTCCGGCATATGGGAGGCCCAGTACTTC. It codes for CASSSGIWEAQYF.

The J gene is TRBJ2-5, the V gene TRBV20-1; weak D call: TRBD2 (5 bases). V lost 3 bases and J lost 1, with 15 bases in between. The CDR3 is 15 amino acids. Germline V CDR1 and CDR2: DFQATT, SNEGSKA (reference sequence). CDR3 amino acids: CSASQWEPLQETQYF. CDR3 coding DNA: TGCAGTGCTAGTCAGTGGGAGCCTCTCCAAGAGACCCAGTACTTC.

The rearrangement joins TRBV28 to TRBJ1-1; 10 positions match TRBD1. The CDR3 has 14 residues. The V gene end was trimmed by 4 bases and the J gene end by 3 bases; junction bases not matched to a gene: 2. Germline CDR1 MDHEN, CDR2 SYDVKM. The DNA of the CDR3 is TGTGCCAGCAGTTCGGGACAGGGGTACACTGAAGCTTTCTTT. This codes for CASSSGQGYTEAFF.

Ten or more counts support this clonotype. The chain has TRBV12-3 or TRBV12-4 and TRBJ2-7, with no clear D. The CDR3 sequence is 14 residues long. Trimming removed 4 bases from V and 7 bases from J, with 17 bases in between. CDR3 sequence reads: CASSSGSSPGEQYF. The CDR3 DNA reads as TGTGCCAGCAGTTCCGGCAGCTCTCCGGGTGAGCAGTACTTC.

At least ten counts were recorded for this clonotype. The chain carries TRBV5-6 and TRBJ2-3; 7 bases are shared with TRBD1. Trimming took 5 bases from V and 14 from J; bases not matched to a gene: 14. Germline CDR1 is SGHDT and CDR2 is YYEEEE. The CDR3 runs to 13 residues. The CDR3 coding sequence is TGTGCCAGCAGACGAGGACAGGCCGCCCCGGTGTATTTT. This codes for CASRRGQAAPVYF.

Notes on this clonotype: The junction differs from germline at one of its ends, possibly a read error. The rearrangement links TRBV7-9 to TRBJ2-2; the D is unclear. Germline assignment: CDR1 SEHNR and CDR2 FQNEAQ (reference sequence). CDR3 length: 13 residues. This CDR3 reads CASSFAGTGELFF. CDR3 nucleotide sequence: TGTGCTAGCAGCTTCGCAGGCACCGGGGAGCTGTTTTTT.

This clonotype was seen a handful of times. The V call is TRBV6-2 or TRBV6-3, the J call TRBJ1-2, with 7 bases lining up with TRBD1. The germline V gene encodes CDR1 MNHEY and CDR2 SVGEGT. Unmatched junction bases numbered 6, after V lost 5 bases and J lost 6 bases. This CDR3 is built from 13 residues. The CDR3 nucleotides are TGTGCCAGCAGTCCCCAGGGGGGCCATGGCTACACCTTC. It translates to CASSPQGGHGYTF.

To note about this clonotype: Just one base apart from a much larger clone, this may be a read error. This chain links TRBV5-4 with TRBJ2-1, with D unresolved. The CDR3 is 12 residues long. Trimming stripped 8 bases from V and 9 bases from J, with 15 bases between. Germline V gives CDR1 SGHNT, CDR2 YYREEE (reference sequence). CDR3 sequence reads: CARSPSPGEQFF. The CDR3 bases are TGTGCCAGGAGCCCCTCCCCGGGTGAGCAGTTCTTC.

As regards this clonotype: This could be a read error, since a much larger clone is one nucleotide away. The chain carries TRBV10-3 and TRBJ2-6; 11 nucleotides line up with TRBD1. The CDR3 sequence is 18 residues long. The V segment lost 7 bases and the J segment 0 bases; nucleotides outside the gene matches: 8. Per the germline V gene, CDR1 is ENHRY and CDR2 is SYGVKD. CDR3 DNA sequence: TGTGCCATCACTGGACAGGGGGCACAAGACTCTGGGGCCAACGTCCTGACTTTC. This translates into CAITGQGAQDSGANVLTF.

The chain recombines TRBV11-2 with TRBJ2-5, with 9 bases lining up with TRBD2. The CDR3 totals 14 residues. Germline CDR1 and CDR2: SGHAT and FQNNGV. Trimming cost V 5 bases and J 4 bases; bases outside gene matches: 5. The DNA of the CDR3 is TGTGCCAGCAGCAGGACTAGCGCAATAGAGACCCAGTACTTC. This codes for CASSRTSAIETQYF.

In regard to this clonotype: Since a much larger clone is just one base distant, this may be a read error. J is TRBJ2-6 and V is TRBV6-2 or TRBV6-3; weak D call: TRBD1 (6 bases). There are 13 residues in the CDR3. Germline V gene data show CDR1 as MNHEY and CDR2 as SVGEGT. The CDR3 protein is CALGQSGTNVLTF. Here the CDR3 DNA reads TGTGCCTTAGGACAGTCTGGGACCAACGTCCTGACTTTC.

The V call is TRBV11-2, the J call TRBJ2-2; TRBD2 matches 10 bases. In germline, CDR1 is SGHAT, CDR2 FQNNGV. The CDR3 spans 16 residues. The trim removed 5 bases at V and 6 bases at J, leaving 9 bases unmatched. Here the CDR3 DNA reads TGTGCCAGCAGCGTGGGACTAGCGAGCGGCCCCGGGGAGCTGTTTTTT. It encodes CASSVGLASGPGELFF.